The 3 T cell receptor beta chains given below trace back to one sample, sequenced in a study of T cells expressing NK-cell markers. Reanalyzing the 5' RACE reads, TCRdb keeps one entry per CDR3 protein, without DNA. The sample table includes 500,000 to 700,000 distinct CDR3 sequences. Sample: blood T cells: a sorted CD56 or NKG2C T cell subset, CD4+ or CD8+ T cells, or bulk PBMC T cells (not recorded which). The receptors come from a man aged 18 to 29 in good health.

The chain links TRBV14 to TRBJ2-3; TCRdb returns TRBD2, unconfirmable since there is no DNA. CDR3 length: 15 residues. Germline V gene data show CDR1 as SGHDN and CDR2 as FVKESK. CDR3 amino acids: CASSRDYSLSYTQYF.

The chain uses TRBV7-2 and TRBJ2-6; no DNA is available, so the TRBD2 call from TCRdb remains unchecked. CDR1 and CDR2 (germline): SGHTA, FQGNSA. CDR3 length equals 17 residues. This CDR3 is CASSLLGLSSGANVLTF.

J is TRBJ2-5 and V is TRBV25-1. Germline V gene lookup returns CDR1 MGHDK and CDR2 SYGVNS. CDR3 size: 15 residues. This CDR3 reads CASSESVANRETQYF.